This T cell receptor (beta chain) derives from a study of blood T cell repertoires in COVID-19. The CDR3 has 13 residues. The germline V gene encodes CDR1 LGHDT and CDR2 YNNKEL (reference sequence). The V end lost 1 base, the J end lost 4 bases, and 5 bases lay between the germline ends. Repertoires were generated with immunoSEQ multiplex PCR, while TCRdb's copy carries only in-frame clones and drops some. The sample has approximately 170,000 clones; around 85% are singletons. Input material: PBMCs or T cells enriched from blood (not recorded which). The V and J genes are TRBV3-1 (or the pseudogene TRBV3-2) and TRBJ1-5; D is undetermined. This sequence originates from a young woman who had recovered from COVID-19. The CDR3: CASSQAGNQPQHF. Here the CDR3 DNA reads TGTGCCAGCAGCCAAGCAGGAAATCAGCCCCAGCATTTT.